This T cell receptor (beta chain) was retrieved from a study of T cell responses to AZD1222 COVID-19 vaccine. Whole-study results and caveats: The breadth and depth of Spike-specific TCRs increased once two AZD1222 doses had been given. Regions left unmutated in variants are reportedly the target of nearly half of spike-specific TCRs. Scientists sampled the repertoires only once the peak T cell response had passed.

V was clipped by 0 bases and J by 4 bases; unmatched bases: 5. CDR1 is SEHNR, CDR2 FQNEAQ, per germline (reference sequence). The CDR3 sequence is 16 residues long. Repertoires were generated with immunoSEQ multiplex PCR, while TCRdb's copy carries only in-frame clones and drops some. The sample gives about 140,000 clones, approximately 91% of which show up once; 1% to 1.5% is in the top ten. About this clone: The target antigen is unknown.

V gene TRBV7-9 combines with J gene TRBJ1-2; TRBD1 matches at 10 bases. This sequence was found in an adult who received the AZD1222 COVID-19 vaccine. The specimen comprised peripheral blood, sampled 28 days after the second AZD1222 dose. CDR3 coding DNA: TGTGCCAGCAGCTTAGCACCGGGACAGGGGTTCTATGGCTACACCTTC. It specifies CASSLAPGQGFYGYTF.